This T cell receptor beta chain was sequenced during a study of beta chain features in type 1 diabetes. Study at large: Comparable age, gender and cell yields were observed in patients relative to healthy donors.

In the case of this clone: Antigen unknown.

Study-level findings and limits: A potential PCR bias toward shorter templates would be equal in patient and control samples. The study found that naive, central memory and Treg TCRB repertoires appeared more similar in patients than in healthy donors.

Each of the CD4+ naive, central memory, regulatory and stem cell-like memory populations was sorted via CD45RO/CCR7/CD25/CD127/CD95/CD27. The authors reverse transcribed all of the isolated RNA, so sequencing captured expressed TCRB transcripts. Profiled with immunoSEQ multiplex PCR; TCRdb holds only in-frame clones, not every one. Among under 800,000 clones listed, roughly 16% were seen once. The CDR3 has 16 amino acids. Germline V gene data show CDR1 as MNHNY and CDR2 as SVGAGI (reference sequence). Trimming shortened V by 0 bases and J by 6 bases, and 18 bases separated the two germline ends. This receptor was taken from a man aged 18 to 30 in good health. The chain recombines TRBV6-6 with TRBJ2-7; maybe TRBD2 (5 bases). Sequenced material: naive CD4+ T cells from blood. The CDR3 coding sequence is TGTGCCAGCAGTTACTCAAATTTGGGCGGGTTTGGCGAGCAGTACTTC. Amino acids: CASSYSNLGGFGEQYF.